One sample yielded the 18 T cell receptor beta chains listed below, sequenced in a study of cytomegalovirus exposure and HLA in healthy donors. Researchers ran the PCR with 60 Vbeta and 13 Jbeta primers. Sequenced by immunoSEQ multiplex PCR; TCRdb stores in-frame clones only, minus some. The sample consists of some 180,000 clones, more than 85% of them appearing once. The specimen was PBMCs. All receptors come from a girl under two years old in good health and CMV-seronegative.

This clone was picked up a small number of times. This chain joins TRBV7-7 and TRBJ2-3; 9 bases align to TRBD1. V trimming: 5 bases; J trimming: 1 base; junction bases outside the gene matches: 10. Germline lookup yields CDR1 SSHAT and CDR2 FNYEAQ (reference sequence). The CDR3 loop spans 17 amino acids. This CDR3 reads CASSVALQGAGTDTQYF. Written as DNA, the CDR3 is TGTGCCAGCAGCGTCGCCTTACAGGGGGCTGGCACAGATACGCAGTATTTT.

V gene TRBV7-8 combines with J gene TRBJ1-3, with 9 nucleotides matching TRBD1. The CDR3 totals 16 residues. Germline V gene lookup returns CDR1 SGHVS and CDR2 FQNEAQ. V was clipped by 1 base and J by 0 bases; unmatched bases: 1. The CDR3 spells CASSLVGQGSGNTIYF. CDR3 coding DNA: TGTGCCAGCAGCTTAGTGGGACAGGGCTCTGGAAACACCATATATTTT.

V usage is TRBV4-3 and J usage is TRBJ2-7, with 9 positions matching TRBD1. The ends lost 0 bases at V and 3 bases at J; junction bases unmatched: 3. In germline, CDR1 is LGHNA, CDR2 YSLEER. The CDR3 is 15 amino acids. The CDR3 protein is CASSQDRTGVYEQYF. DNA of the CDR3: TGCGCCAGCAGCCAAGACAGGACAGGGGTCTACGAGCAGTACTTC.

The CDR3 bases are TGTGCCAGCAGCTTAGATGCACAGTTCAATGAGCAGTTCTTC. Its protein is CASSLDAQFNEQFF. J is TRBJ2-1 and V is TRBV7-8; D is ambiguous. The V and J ends lost 1 base and 6 bases respectively, with 10 bases between them. The CDR3 length is 14 residues. The germline gives CDR1 SGHVS, CDR2 FQNEAQ.

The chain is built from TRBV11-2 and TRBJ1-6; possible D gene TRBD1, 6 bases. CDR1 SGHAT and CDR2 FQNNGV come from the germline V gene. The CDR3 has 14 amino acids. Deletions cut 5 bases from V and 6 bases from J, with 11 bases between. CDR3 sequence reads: CASSTGQFNSPLHF. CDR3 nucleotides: TGTGCCAGCAGCACCGGACAGTTTAATTCACCCCTCCACTTT.

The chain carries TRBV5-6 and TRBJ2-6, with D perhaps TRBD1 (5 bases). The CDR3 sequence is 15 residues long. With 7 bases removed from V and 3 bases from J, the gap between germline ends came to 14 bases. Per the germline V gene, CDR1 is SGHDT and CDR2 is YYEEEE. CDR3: CASGGRDFGANVLTF. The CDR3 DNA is TGTGCCAGCGGTGGCAGGGATTTTGGGGCCAACGTCCTGACTTTC.

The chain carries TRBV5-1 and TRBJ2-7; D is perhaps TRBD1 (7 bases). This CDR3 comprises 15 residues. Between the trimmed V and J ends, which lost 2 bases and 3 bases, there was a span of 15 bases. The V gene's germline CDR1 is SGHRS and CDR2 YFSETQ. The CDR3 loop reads CASSFAGGTFYEQYF. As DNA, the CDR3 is TGCGCCAGCAGCTTCGCAGGGGGGACCTTCTACGAGCAGTACTTC.

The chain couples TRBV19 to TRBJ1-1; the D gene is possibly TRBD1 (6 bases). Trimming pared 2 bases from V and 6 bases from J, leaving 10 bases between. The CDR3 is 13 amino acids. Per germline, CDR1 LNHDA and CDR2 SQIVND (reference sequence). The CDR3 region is CASSITGIPEAFF. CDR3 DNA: TGTGCCAGTAGTATAACAGGGATACCTGAAGCTTTCTTT. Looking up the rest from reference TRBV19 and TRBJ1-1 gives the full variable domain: DGGITQSPKYLFRKEGQNVTLSCEQNLNHDAMYWYRQDPGQGLRLIYYSQIVNDFQKGDIAEGYSVSREKKESFPLTVTSAQKNPTAFYLCASSITGIPEAFFGQGTRLTVV.

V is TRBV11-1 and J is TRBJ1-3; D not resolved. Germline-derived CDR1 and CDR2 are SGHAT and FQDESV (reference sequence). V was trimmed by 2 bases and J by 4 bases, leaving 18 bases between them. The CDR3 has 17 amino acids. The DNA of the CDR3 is TGTGCCAGCAGCTTAAGTCTCTTTCGGCTGGAGGGAAACACCATATATTTT. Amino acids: CASSLSLFRLEGNTIYF.

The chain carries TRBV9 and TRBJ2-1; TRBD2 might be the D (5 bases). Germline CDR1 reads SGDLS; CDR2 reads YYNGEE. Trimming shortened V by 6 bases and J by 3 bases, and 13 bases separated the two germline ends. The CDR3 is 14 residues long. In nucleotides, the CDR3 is TGTGCCAGCACCAAGGACCGGGGCTACAATGAGCAGTTCTTC. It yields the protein CASTKDRGYNEQFF.

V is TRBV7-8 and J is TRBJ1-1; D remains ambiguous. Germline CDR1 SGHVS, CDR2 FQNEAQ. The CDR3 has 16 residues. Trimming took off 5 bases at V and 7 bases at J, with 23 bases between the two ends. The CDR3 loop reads CASSPPFRPLRFEAFF. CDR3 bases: TGTGCCAGCAGCCCCCCCTTTAGGCCTCTGCGGTTTGAAGCTTTCTTT. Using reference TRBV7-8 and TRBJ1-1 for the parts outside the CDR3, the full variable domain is GAGVSQSPRYKVAKRGQDVALRCDPISGHVSLFWYQQALGQGPEFLTYFQNEAQLDKSGLPSDRFFAERPEGSVSTLKIQRTQQEDSAVYLCASSPPFRPLRFEAFFGQGTRLTVV.

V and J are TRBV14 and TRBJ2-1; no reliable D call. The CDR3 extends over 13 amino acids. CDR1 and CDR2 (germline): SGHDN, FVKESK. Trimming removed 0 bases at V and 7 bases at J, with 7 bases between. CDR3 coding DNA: TGTGCCAGCAGCCAAGATCGACAAAATGAGCAGTTCTTC. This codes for CASSQDRQNEQFF.

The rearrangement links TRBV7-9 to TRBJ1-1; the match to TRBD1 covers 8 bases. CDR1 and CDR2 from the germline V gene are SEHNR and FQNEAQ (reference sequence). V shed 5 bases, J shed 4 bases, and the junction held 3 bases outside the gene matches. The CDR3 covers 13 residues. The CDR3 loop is CASSGQGGTEAFF. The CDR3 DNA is TGTGCCAGCAGCGGACAGGGCGGCACTGAAGCTTTCTTT.

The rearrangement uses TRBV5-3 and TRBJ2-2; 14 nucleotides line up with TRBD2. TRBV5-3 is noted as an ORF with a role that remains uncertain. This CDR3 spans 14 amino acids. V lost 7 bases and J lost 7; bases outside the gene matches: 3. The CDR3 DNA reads TGTGCCAGAGAAGGACTAGCGGGAGGCGGGGAGCTGTTTTTT. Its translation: CAREGLAGGGELFF.

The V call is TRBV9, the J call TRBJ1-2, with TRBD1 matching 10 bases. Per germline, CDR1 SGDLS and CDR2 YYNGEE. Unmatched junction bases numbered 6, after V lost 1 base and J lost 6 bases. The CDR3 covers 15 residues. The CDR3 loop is CASSVSGTGVDGYTF. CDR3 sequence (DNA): TGTGCCAGCAGCGTAAGTGGGACAGGGGTCGATGGCTACACCTTC.

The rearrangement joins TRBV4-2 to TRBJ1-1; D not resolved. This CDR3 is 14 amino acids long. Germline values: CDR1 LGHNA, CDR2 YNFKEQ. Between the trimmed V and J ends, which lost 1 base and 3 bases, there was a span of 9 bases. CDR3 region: CASSQVAGYTEAFF. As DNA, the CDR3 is TGTGCCAGCAGCCAAGTTGCCGGGTACACTGAAGCTTTCTTT.

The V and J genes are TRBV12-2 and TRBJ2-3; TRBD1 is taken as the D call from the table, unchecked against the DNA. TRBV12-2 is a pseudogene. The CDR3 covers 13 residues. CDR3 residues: CATRGTVTDTQYF. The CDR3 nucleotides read TGTGCAACCCGGGGGACAGTCACAGATACGCAGTATTTT.

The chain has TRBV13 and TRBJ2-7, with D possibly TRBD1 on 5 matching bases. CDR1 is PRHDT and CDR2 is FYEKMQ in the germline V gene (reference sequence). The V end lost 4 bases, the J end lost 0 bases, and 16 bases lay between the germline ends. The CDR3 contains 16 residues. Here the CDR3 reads CASSSNRFISSYEQYF. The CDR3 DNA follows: TGTGCCAGCAGCTCCAACAGGTTCATTAGCTCCTACGAGCAGTACTTC.